The sequence of this T cell receptor beta chain was determined in a study of response to subunit inactivated influenza vaccine. Notes on the study in general: Authors suggested each seasonal influenza vaccination recruits few new T cells.

A single record per CDR3 protein comes from TCRdb applying MiXCR to the RT-PCR reads. The sample has roughly 170,000 distinct CDR3 sequences; about 9% are singletons. V was clipped by 0 bases and J by 2 bases, with 10 bases between them. The CDR3 sequence is 15 residues long. Germline CDR1 MNHEY, CDR2 SVGAGI. On this clonotype: The antigen remains unidentified.

The rearrangement uses TRBV6-5 and TRBJ1-1; no clear D gene. Sequencing used non-naive T cells sorted from PBMCs, obtained on the day of vaccination. The sequence was collected from a man aged 50 or older who received an inactivated influenza vaccine. The CDR3 loop reads CASSYSTGYNTEAFF. For the CDR3, the DNA is TGTGCCAGCAGTTACTCGACTGGGTATAACACTGAAGCTTTCTTT.